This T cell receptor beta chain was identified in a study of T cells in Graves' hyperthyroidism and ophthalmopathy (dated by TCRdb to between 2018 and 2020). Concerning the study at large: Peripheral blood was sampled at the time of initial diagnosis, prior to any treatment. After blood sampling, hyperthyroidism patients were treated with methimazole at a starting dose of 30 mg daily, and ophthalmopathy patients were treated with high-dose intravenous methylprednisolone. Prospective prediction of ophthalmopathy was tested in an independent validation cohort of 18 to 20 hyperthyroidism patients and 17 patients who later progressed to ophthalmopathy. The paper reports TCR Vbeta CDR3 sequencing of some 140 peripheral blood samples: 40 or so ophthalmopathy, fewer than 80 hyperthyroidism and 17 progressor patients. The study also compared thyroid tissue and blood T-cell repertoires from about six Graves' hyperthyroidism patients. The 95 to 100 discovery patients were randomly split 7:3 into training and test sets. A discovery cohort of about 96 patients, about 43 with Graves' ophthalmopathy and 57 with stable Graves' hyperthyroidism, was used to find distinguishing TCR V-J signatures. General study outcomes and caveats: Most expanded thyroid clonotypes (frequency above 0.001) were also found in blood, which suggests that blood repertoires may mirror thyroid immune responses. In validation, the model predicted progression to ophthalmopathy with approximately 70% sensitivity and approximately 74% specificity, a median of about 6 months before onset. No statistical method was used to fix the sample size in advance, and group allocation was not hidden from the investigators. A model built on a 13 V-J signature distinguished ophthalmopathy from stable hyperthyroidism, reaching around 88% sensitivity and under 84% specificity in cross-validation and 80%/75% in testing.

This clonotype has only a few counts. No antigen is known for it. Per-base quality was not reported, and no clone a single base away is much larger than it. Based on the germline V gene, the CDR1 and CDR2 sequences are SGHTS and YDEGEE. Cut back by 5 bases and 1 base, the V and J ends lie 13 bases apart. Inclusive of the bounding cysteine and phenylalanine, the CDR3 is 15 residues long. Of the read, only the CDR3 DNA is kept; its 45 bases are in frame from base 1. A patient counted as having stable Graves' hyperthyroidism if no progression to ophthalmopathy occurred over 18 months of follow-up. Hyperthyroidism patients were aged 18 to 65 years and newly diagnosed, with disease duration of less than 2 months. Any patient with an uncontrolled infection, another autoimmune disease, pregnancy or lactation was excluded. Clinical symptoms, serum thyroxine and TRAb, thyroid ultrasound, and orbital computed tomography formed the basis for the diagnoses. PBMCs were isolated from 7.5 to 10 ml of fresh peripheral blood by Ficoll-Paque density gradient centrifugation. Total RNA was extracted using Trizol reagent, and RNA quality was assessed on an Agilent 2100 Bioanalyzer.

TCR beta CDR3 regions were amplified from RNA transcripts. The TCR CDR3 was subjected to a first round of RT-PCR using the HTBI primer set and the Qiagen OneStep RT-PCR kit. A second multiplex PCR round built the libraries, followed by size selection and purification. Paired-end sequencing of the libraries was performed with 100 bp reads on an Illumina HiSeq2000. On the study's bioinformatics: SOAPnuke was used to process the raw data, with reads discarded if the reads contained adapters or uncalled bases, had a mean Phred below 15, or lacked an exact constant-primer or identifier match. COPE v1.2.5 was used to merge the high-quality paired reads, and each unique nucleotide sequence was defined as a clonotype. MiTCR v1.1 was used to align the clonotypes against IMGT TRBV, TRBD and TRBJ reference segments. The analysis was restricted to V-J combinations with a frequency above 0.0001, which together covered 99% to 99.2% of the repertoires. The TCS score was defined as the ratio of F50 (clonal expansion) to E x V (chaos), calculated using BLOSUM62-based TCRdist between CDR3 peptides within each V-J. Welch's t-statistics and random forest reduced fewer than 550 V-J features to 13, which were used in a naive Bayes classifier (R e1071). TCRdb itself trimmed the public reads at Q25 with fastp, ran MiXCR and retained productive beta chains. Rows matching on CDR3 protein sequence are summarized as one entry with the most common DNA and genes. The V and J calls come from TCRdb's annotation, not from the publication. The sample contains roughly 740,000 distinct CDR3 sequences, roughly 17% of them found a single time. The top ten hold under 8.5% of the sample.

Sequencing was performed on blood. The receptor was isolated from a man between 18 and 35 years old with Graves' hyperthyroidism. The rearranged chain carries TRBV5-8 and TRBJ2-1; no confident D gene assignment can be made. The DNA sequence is TGTGCCAGCAGTCACGACTTCGCATCCTACAATGAGCAGTTCTTC. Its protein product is CASSHDFASYNEQFF. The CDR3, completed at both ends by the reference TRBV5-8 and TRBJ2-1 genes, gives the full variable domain EAGVTQSPTHLIKTRGQQATLRCSPISGHTSVYWYQQALGLGLQFLLWYDEGEERNRGNFPPRFSGRQFPNYSSELNVNALELEDSALYLCASSHDFASYNEQFFGPGTRLTVL.